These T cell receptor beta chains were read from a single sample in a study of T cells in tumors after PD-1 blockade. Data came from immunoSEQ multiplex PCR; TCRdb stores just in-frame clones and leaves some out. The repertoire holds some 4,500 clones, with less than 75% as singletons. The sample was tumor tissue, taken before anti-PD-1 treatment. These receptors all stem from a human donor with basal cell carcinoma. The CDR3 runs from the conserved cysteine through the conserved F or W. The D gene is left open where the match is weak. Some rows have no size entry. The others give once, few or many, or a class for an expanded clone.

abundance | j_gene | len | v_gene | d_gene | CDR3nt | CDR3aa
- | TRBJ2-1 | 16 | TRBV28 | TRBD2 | TGTGCCAGCAGGGCGGGGGGTATTAGCTCCTACAATGAGCAGTTCTTC | CASRAGGISSYNEQFF
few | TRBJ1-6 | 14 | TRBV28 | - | TGTGCCAGCAGTCCTCGGGGAGGGAATTCACCCCTCCACTTT | CASSPRGGNSPLHF
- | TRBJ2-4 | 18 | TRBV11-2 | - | TGTGCCAGCAGCTTAGGTCCTGGGGCCGAACTAGCCAAAAACATTCAGTACTTC | CASSLGPGAELAKNIQYF
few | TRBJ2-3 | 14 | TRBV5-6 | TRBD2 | TGTGCCAGCAGCTTACTAGCGGGGGCCGTTACGCAGTATTTT | CASSLLAGAVTQYF
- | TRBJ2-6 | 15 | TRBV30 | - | TGTGCCTGGAGTGTACTTAACTCTGGGGCCAACGTCCTGACTTTC | CAWSVLNSGANVLTF
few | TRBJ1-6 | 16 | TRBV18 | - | TGTGCCAGCTCACCATTACCACAGGGCTATAATTCACCCCTCCACTTT | CASSPLPQGYNSPLHF
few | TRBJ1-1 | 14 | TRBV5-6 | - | TGTGCCAGCAGCCTCGGGCCGCACGACACTGAAGCTTTCTTT | CASSLGPHDTEAFF
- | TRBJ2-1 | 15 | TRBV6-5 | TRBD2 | TGTGCCAGCAGTTCCGGAGCTAGCGGGACGGGTGAGCAGTTCTTC | CASSSGASGTGEQFF
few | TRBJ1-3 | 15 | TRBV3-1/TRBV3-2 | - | TGTGCCAGCAGCCCCGGGGCGGTAGCTGGAAACACCATATATTTT | CASSPGAVAGNTIYF
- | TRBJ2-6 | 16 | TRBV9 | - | TGTGCCAGCAGCCCACGACAGAGCTCTGGGGCCAACGTCCTGACTTTC | CASSPRQSSGANVLTF
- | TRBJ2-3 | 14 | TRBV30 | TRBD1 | TGTGCCTGGGCACAGGGGGCTAGCACAGATACGCAGTATTTT | CAWAQGASTDTQYF
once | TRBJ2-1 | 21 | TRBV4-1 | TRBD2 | TGCGCCAGCAGCCAAGCCCAGGTGGGAGGATGGACTAGCGTTCCCTACAATGAGCAGTTCTTC | CASSQAQVGGWTSVPYNEQFF
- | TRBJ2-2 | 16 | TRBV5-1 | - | TGCGCCAGCAGCTTAGGACGGTTACTCAACACCGGGGAGCTGTTTTTT | CASSLGRLLNTGELFF
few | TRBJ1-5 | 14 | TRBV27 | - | TGTGCCAGCAGTCGGCAGAGCCACAATCAGCCCCAGCATTTT | CASSRQSHNQPQHF
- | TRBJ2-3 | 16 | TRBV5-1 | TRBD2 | TGCGCCAGCAGCTTGGGGACTAGCGGGGGGGCAGATACGCAGTATTTT | CASSLGTSGGADTQYF
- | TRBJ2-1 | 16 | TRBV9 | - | TGTGCCAGCAGCGTAGAACAGCTTAGACCCTACAATGAGCAGTTCTTC | CASSVEQLRPYNEQFF
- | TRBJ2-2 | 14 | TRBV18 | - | TGTGCCAGCTCACCTGAGAGAAACACCGGGGAGCTGTTTTTT | CASSPERNTGELFF
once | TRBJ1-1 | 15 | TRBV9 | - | TGTGCCAGCATTTCGAGGGTGGCCGAGGCCACTGAAGCTTTCTTT | CASISRVAEATEAFF
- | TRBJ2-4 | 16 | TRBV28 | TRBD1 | TGTGCCAGCAGTCCGTGGACAGGGGACGACAAAAACATTCAGTACTTC | CASSPWTGDDKNIQYF
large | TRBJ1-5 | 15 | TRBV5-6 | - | TGTGCCAGCAGCTTGTCCCAGGGTGCAAATCAGCCCCAGCATTTT | CASSLSQGANQPQHF
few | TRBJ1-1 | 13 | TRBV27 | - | TGTGCCAGCAGTTTATACCCGGACAGTGAAGCTTTCTTT | CASSLYPDSEAFF
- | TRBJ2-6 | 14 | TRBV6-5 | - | TGTGCCAGCAGTTGGGGGACTGGGGCCAACGTCCTGACTTTC | CASSWGTGANVLTF
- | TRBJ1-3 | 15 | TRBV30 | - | TGTGCCTGGAGTGTCAGCCTGATCTCTGGAAACACCATATATTTT | CAWSVSLISGNTIYF
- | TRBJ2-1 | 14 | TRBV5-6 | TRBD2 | TGTGCCAGCAGCTTGGCCGGGAGGGGAAGTGAGCAGTTCTTC | CASSLAGRGSEQFF
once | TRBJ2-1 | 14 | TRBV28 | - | TGTGCCAGCAGAGGGGACCAGGACTACAATGAGCAGTTCTTC | CASRGDQDYNEQFF
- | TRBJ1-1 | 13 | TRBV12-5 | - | TGTGCTAGTGGTTTGGACCTGAACACTGAAGCTTTCTTT | CASGLDLNTEAFF
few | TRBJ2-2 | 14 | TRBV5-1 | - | TGCGCCAGCAGCTCGACAGCTCACACCGGGGAGCTGTTTTTT | CASSSTAHTGELFF
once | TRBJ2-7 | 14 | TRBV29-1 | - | TGCAGCGTTGTTGGAGGGGCCGGAGTGGACGAGCAGTACTTC | CSVVGGAGVDEQYF
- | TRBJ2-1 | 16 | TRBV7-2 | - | TGTGCCAGCAGCTTAGCCAAGGGGGGGGTCAATCATGAGCAGTTCTTC | CASSLAKGGVNHEQFF
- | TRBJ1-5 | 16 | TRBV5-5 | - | TGTGCCAGCAGCTTAGCCACAGGTGTAGCGGGTCAGCCCCAGCATTTT | CASSLATGVAGQPQHF
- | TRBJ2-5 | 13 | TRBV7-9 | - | TGTGCCAGCAAAAGGGACACCCAAGAGACCCAGTACTTC | CASKRDTQETQYF
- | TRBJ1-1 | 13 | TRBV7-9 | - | TGTGCCAGCAGCGCCCACGGGAACACTGAAGCTTTCTTT | CASSAHGNTEAFF
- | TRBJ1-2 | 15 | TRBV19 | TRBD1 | TGTGCCAGTACCCCCCGGGACAGAAGGAGCTATGGCTACACCTTC | CASTPRDRRSYGYTF
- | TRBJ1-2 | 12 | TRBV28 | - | TGTGCCGCTTTCCGGCGGCCTGGTGGCTACACCTTC | CAAFRRPGGYTF
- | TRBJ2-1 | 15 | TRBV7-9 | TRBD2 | TGTGCCAGCAGTCGTCTAGCGGGGGCTCGGAATGAGCAGTTCTTC | CASSRLAGARNEQFF
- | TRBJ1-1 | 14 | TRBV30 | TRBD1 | TGTGCCTGGTTACCAGGGGGCCTCCCTACTTCAGCTTTCTTT | CAWLPGGLPTSAFF
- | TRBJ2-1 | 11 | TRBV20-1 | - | TGCAGTGCAGCTCCTGGCAATGAGCAGTTCTTC | CSAAPGNEQFF
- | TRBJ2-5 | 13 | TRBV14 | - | TGTGCCAGCAGCGGGGCGACCTACGGGACCCAGTACTTC | CASSGATYGTQYF
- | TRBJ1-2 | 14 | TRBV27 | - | TGTGCCAGCAGTGAGAGGCCCCTGTCGGGGGGCTACACCTTC | CASSERPLSGGYTF
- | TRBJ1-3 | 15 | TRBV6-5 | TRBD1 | TGTGCCAGCAGTTACTCGACAGGGTCTGGAAACACCATATATTTT | CASSYSTGSGNTIYF
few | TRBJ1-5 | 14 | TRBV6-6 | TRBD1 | TGTGCCAGCAGTTTCGGACAGGGCAACGGGCCCCAGCATTTT | CASSFGQGNGPQHF
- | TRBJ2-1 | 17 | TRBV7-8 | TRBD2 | TGTGCCAGCAGCTTAGCTTTAGCGGGGGGACCGAACGATGAGCAGTTCTTC | CASSLALAGGPNDEQFF
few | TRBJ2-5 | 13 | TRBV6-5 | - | TGTGCCAGCAGTCCAAGGACAGCAGAGACCCAGTACTTC | CASSPRTAETQYF
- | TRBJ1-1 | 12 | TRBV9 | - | TGTGCCAGCAGGGGGGGACACACTGAAGCTTTCTTT | CASRGGHTEAFF
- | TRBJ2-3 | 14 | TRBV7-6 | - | TGTGCCAGCAGCGGCGGTGGAGGAACAGATACGCAGTATTTT | CASSGGGGTDTQYF
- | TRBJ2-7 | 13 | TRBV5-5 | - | TGTGCCAGCAGCTTTAGTCTCACCTACGAGCAGTACTTC | CASSFSLTYEQYF
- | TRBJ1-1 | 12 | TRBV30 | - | TGTGCCTGGAGGGCAGGGCCCACTGAAGCTTTCTTT | CAWRAGPTEAFF
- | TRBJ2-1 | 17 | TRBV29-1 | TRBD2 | TGCAGCGTTGGGCGACTAGCGGGAGGGGTACACTACAATGAGCAGTTCTTC | CSVGRLAGGVHYNEQFF
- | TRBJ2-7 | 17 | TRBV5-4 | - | TGTGCCAGCAGCCCTACGCCCGACTTAGGGGGCGGGGACGAGCAGTACTTC | CASSPTPDLGGGDEQYF